The 15 T cell receptor beta chains presented below share a single source sample, sequenced in a study of blood T cell repertoires in COVID-19. Clones were sequenced by immunoSEQ multiplex PCR, and TCRdb holds only the in-frame ones, with some missing. The repertoire holds over 350,000 clones, with 75% to 90% as singletons. Sequenced input: peripheral blood. These TCRs come from a woman aged 25-40 years with acute or convalescent COVID-19.

This chain links TRBV2 with TRBJ1-3, with D uncertain. The CDR3 loop spans 11 amino acids. CDR1 is SNHLY and CDR2 is FYNNEI in the germline V gene. V was pared by 2 bases and J by 9 bases, with 5 bases between. CDR3 sequence reads: CASSESVTIYF. The CDR3 region has the DNA TGTGCCAGCAGTGAATCAGTCACCATATATTTT.

The chain carries TRBV19 and TRBJ1-2; tentatively, D is TRBD1 (5 bases). This CDR3 spans 13 amino acids. The ends were cut back, 10 bases at V and 4 bases at J, with 16 bases in the middle. Germline-derived CDR1 and CDR2 are LNHDA and SQIVND (reference sequence). This CDR3 reads CATNPSGRYGYTF. The CDR3 DNA is TGTGCCACCAACCCCTCAGGGCGCTATGGCTACACCTTC.

CDR3 in DNA: TGTGCCAGTAGTAGGAAGAGCGGGGGCAGCTCCTACAATGAGCAGTTCTTC. Protein sequence: CASSRKSGGSSYNEQFF. The chain recombines TRBV19 with TRBJ2-1; 8 bases are shared with TRBD2. The CDR3 has 17 amino acids. The J segment lost 0 bases and the V segment lost 4 bases, leaving 8 bases of the junction unmatched. Germline CDR1 LNHDA, CDR2 SQIVND (reference sequence).

The chain has TRBV6-5 and TRBJ1-1; weak D call: TRBD1 (5 bases). The CDR3 sequence is 12 residues long. V lost 10 bases, J lost 10 bases, and 19 bases lay in between. Germline V gives CDR1 MNHEY, CDR2 SVGAGI. As DNA, the CDR3 is TGTGCCACCGGCCCCTGGAAGGGGATAGCTTTCTTT. Its translation is CATGPWKGIAFF.

In this sample, this clone turned up a few times. The rearrangement links TRBV28 to TRBJ2-1; perhaps TRBD2 as D (6 bases). Germline lookup yields CDR1 MDHEN and CDR2 SYDVKM. This CDR3 is built from 14 residues. The V and J ends lost 6 bases and 6 bases respectively, with 15 bases between them. The CDR3 protein is CASSRVRRGNEQFF. CDR3 DNA sequence: TGTGCCAGCAGCAGGGTCAGGAGGGGCAATGAGCAGTTCTTC.

In its sample, this clone was seen once. The chain joins TRBV5-1 to TRBJ1-3, with TRBD1 identical over 10 bases. V gave up 3 bases and J gave up 3 bases; unmatched junction bases: 3. This CDR3 contains 15 residues. CDR1 is SGHRS and CDR2 is YFSETQ in the germline V gene. The CDR3 loop is CASSSTGGGGNTIYF. The CDR3 region has the DNA TGCGCCAGCAGCTCGACAGGGGGCGGTGGAAACACCATATATTTT.

The chain joins TRBV2 to TRBJ1-5; 8 nucleotides align to TRBD1. The trim removed 7 bases at V and 3 bases at J, leaving 5 bases unmatched. From germline, CDR1 is SNHLY and CDR2 FYNNEI. CDR3 length: 14 amino acids. This CDR3 reads CASTGTGNNQPQHF. Written as DNA, the CDR3 is TGTGCCAGCACCGGGACAGGCAACAATCAGCCCCAGCATTTT. Full variable domain (missing parts from reference TRBV2 and TRBJ1-5): EPEVTQTPSHQVTQMGQEVILRCVPISNHLYFYWYRQILGQKVEFLVSFYNNEISEKSEIFDDQFSVERPDGSNFTLKIRSTKLEDSAMYFCASTGTGNNQPQHFGDGTRLSIL.

The chain joins TRBV11-2 to TRBJ1-1, with D perhaps matching TRBD1 (5 bases). V dropped 0 bases and J dropped 1 base, with 9 bases sitting between them. The CDR3 spans 15 residues. CDR1 is SGHAT and CDR2 is FQNNGV in the germline V gene. The CDR3 protein is CASSLDLGENTEAFF. CDR3 nucleotides: TGTGCCAGCAGCTTAGATCTAGGGGAGAACACTGAAGCTTTCTTT.

The V call is TRBV28, the J call TRBJ1-5; possible D gene TRBD1, 6 bases. CDR1 is MDHEN and CDR2 is SYDVKM in the germline V gene. The CDR3 sequence is 14 residues long. Trimming shortened V by 4 bases and J by 4 bases, and 11 bases separated the two germline ends. CDR3 nucleotides: TGTGCCAGCAGTTACACAGGGTATAATCAGCCCCAGCATTTT. Translation gives CASSYTGYNQPQHF.

The DNA for the CDR3 is TGTGCCAGCAGCTCCAAACCTAAGCAAGGGGAAACCGGGGAGCTGTTTTTT. It translates to CASSSKPKQGETGELFF. The chain combines TRBV21-1 with TRBJ2-2; TRBD1, the table's D call, was not compared with the DNA. TRBV21-1 is recorded as a pseudogene. The CDR3 runs to 17 residues.

J is TRBJ2-1 and V is TRBV7-9; 16 bases align to TRBD2. Germline V lookup: CDR1 SEHNR, CDR2 FQNEAQ (reference sequence). V was pared by 6 bases and J by 8 bases, with 7 bases of the junction left unmatched. The CDR3 runs to 16 residues. The CDR3 here is CASRVSGTSGGDEQFF. CDR3 nucleotide sequence: TGTGCCAGCAGAGTTTCCGGGACTAGCGGGGGGGATGAGCAGTTCTTC. The complete variable domain, with remaining parts taken from reference TRBV7-9 and TRBJ2-1, reads DTGVSQNPRHKITKRGQNVTFRCDPISEHNRLYWYRQTLGQGPEFLTYFQNEAQLEKSRLLSDRFSAERPKGSFSTLEIQRTEQGDSAMYLCASRVSGTSGGDEQFFGPGTRLTVL.

This rearrangement joins TRBV6-5 to TRBJ2-1; 7 bases map to TRBD2. The V and J ends lost 7 bases and 6 bases, in that order; junction bases with no gene match: 6. Germline assignment: CDR1 MNHEY and CDR2 SVGAGI. This CDR3 is built from 13 residues. CDR3 nucleotides: TGTGCCAGCAAACGGGGGGAATTCAATGAGCAGTTCTTC. Protein: CASKRGEFNEQFF.

This chain links TRBV6-5 with TRBJ1-3, with 9 bases identical to TRBD1. This CDR3 has 15 residues. The J segment lost 2 bases and the V segment lost 11 bases, leaving 10 bases of the junction unmatched. Looked up from germline, CDR1 is MNHEY and CDR2 is SVGAGI. CDR3 in amino acids: CACSRTGDAGNTIYF. CDR3 sequence (DNA): TGTGCCTGTTCAAGGACAGGGGATGCTGGAAACACCATATATTTT.

V and J are TRBV4-1 and TRBJ1-2; TRBD1 matches at 7 bases. J gave up 1 base and V 5 bases, and 7 bases lay outside the gene matches. The CDR3 is 15 residues long. Per germline, CDR1 MGHRA and CDR2 YSYEKL. In nucleotides, the CDR3 is TGCGCCAGCAGCAACCACCGGGACAGTAACTATGGCTACACCTTC. Its translation is CASSNHRDSNYGYTF.

This clone was counted between two and nine times. V gene TRBV5-5 combines with J gene TRBJ2-7; weak D call: TRBD1 (5 bases). Germline lookup yields CDR1 SGHKS and CDR2 YYEKEE (reference sequence). V lost 1 base and J lost 1, with 9 bases in between. The length of the CDR3 is 14 residues. CDR3 bases: TGTGCCAGCAGCTTGAATCAGGGTTCCTACGAGCAGTACTTC. It yields the protein CASSLNQGSYEQYF.